Shown below are 27 T cell receptor beta chains from a single sample sequenced in a study of T cells in Graves' hyperthyroidism and ophthalmopathy. From RNA transcripts, TCR beta CDR3 regions were amplified. HTBI primers were used for first-round RT-PCR of the TCR CDR3. Using its own MiXCR run on the multiplex PCR reads, TCRdb lists one record per CDR3 protein. The sample comprises around 350,000 distinct CDR3 sequences, approximately 19% of which are singletons, and about 3.7% rests with the top ten. Sequenced: blood. The source of these receptors is a woman between 18 and 29 years old with Graves' hyperthyroidism.

A few counts support this clonotype. The CDR3 here is CSAGPDTRRLHF. Here the CDR3 DNA reads TGCAGTGCCGGTCCGGACACCAGGAGACTCCACTTT. The chain links TRBV20-1 to TRBJ1-6; TRBD1 is a possible D gene (5 bases). The CDR3 runs to 12 residues. V was shortened by 6 bases and J by 16 bases, with 19 bases between the two germline ends. In germline, CDR1 is DFQATT, CDR2 SNEGSKA (reference sequence).

A note on this clonotype: Here the CDR3 omits its conserved ending phenylalanine or tryptophan, so a read error is the likely source. The CDR3 nucleotides read TGTGCCAGCAGTACAATTGAGGGGATAACTCACTATGGCTACACCTAC. Translation: CASSTIEGITHYGYTY. The rearrangement links TRBV27 to TRBJ1-2; tentatively, D is TRBD1 (5 bases). CDR1 is MNHEY, CDR2 SMNVEV, per germline (reference sequence). CDR3 length equals 16 residues. Trimming stripped 5 bases from V and 3 bases from J, with 19 bases between.

The table lists this clonotype with many counts. The J gene is TRBJ1-2, the V gene TRBV12-3 or TRBV12-4; unclear D gene. V was clipped by 3 bases and J by 7 bases, with 15 bases between them. This CDR3 spans 14 amino acids. The CDR3 DNA is TGTGCCAGCAGTTTTCCCCCGGCGTTAGGTGGCTACACCTTC. Translating gives CASSFPPALGGYTF.

This clonotype has ten or more counts. The J gene is TRBJ2-5, the V gene TRBV27; 7 nucleotides line up with TRBD2. The J segment lost 1 base and the V segment lost 3 bases, leaving 8 bases of the junction unmatched. Germline V CDR1 and CDR2: MNHEY, SMNVEV (reference sequence). The CDR3 totals 16 residues. The CDR3 region is CASSFFRGGPQETQYF. Here the CDR3 DNA reads TGTGCCAGCAGTTTCTTTCGCGGGGGACCCCAAGAGACCCAGTACTTC.

On this clonotype: At one end the junction does not follow the germline gene, possibly because of a read error. The CDR3, as DNA: TGTGCCAGCAGCTCGGGGGTGAACACCGGGGAGCTGTGTTTT. It translates to CASSSGVNTGELCF. V is TRBV7-2 and J is TRBJ2-2; D is perhaps TRBD2 (6 bases). CDR1 is SGHTA, CDR2 FQGNSA, per germline. The CDR3 contains 14 residues. The whole variable domain, remainder taken from reference TRBV7-2 and TRBJ2-2, is GAGVSQSPSNKVTEKGKDVELRCDPISGHTALYWYRQSLGQGLEFLIYFQGNSAPDKSGLPSDRFSAERTGGSVSTLTIQRTQQEDSAVYLCASSSGVNTGELCFGEGSRLTVL.

The count of this clonotype is one. The chain couples TRBV4-2 to TRBJ2-2; either TRBD1 or TRBD2 may supply D (6 bases each). The length of the CDR3 is 19 residues. V was trimmed by 1 base and J by 3 bases, leaving 21 bases between them. Germline assignment: CDR1 LGHNA and CDR2 YNFKEQ. The CDR3 DNA sequence: TGTGCCAGCAGCCAAGCGGGCCGGTGGGGGGCGAGTGACACCGGGGAGCTGTTTTTT. It translates to CASSQAGRWGASDTGELFF.

The chain carries TRBV10-1 and TRBJ1-1; D is undetermined. V gave up 7 bases and J gave up 2 bases, with 17 bases separating them. This CDR3 spans 15 amino acids. Germline values: CDR1 WNHNN, CDR2 SYGVQD (reference sequence). The CDR3, as DNA: TGCGCCAGCAATACCAGACGAGGATCCAACACTGAAGCTTTCTTT. Its protein is CASNTRRGSNTEAFF.

The V call is TRBV11-1, the J call TRBJ1-5; 10 bases align to TRBD1. The CDR3 runs to 15 residues. V trimming: 3 bases; J trimming: 7 bases; junction bases outside the gene matches: 6. The V gene's germline CDR1 is SGHAT and CDR2 FQDESV (reference sequence). Here the CDR3 reads CASSLGQGLDQPQHF. Written as DNA, the CDR3 is TGTGCCAGCAGCTTGGGACAGGGGCTCGACCAGCCCCAGCATTTT. The full variable domain, rest sourced from reference TRBV11-1 and TRBJ1-5, is EAEVAQSPRYKITEKSQAVAFWCDPISGHATLYWYRQILGQGPELLVQFQDESVVDDSQLPKDRFSAERLKGVDSTLKIQPAELGDSAMYLCASSLGQGLDQPQHFGDGTRLSIL.

This clonotype was found many times. The chain recombines TRBV6-2 or TRBV6-3 with TRBJ2-7, with TRBD1 identical over 8 bases. The CDR3 is 15 amino acids. The J segment lost 2 bases and the V segment lost 8 bases, leaving 11 bases of the junction unmatched. CDR1 is MNHEY, CDR2 SVGEGT, per germline. The CDR3 sequence is CASRTPRGPPYEQYF. The CDR3 DNA sequence: TGTGCCAGCCGAACCCCCAGGGGGCCCCCCTACGAGCAGTACTTC.

The CDR3 coding sequence is TGTGCCAGCGGACTTAGAACAGGGTTTTTGGAGACCCAGTACTTC. This encodes CASGLRTGFLETQYF. The gene calls are TRBV11-1 and TRBJ2-5; weak D call: TRBD1 (6 bases). Germline assignment: CDR1 SGHAT and CDR2 FQDESV (reference sequence). The CDR3 is made up of 15 amino acids. V was trimmed by 8 bases and J by 5 bases, leaving 21 bases between them. The variable domain in full, completed from reference TRBV11-1 and TRBJ2-5, reads EAEVAQSPRYKITEKSQAVAFWCDPISGHATLYWYRQILGQGPELLVQFQDESVVDDSQLPKDRFSAERLKGVDSTLKIQPAELGDSAMYLCASGLRTGFLETQYFGPGTRLLVL.

This clonotype came up once. The chain joins TRBV6-2 or TRBV6-3 to TRBJ1-2, with TRBD1 matching 7 bases. CDR3 length: 18 amino acids. CDR1 and CDR2 from the germline V gene are MNHEY and SVGEGT. Unmatched junction bases numbered 17, after V lost 2 bases and J lost 5 bases. CDR3 sequence reads: CASSYRPAHRGLGYGYTF. In DNA, the CDR3 is TGTGCCAGCAGTTACCGACCCGCCCACAGGGGCCTAGGATATGGCTACACCTTC.

This clonotype was detected ten times or more. The chain has TRBV12-3 or TRBV12-4 and TRBJ1-1; the D is unclear. The V and J ends lost 7 bases and 0 bases respectively, with 12 bases between them. CDR3 length: 14 amino acids. As DNA, the CDR3 is TGTGCCAGCATTCTAGGACGGATGAACACTGAAGCTTTCTTT. Translated: CASILGRMNTEAFF.

This clonotype was detected many times. The CDR3 is CASSDPRGTVNQPQHF. CDR3 in DNA: TGTGCCAGCAGTGACCCCCGGGGGACGGTCAATCAGCCCCAGCATTTT. V usage is TRBV2 and J usage is TRBJ1-5, with D perhaps TRBD1 (5 bases). The CDR3 extends over 16 amino acids. Deletions cut 3 bases from V and 3 bases from J, with 15 bases between. The germline V gene has CDR1 SNHLY and CDR2 FYNNEI. Full variable domain (remainder filled in from reference TRBV2 and TRBJ1-5): EPEVTQTPSHQVTQMGQEVILRCVPISNHLYFYWYRQILGQKVEFLVSFYNNEISEKSEIFDDQFSVERPDGSNFTLKIRSTKLEDSAMYFCASSDPRGTVNQPQHFGDGTRLSIL.

This clonotype has at least ten counts. The genes are TRBV5-1 and TRBJ2-5; 13 bases map to TRBD2. This CDR3 has 17 residues. The germline gives CDR1 SGHRS, CDR2 YFSETQ. J lost 9 bases, V lost 3 bases, and 14 bases had no gene match. DNA for the CDR3: TGCGCCAGCAGCTCCGGGACTAGCGGGGCGGTTTGGAGACCCCAGTACTTC. Encoded protein: CASSSGTSGAVWRPQYF. The variable domain in full, completed from reference TRBV5-1 and TRBJ2-5, reads KAGVTQTPRYLIKTRGQQVTLSCSPISGHRSVSWYQQTPGQGLQFLFEYFSETQRNKGNFPGRFSGRQFSNSRSEMNVSTLELGDSALYLCASSSGTSGAVWRPQYFGPGTRLLVL.

In its sample, this clonotype was seen a few times. The chain uses TRBV12-3 or TRBV12-4 and TRBJ2-7; a weak D match, TRBD2 (8 bases). The CDR3 is 16 residues long. V dropped 5 bases and J dropped 2 bases, with 19 bases sitting between them. CDR3 region: CASSPAGGAGAYEQYF. DNA for the CDR3: TGTGCCAGCAGTCCGGCAGGGGGAGCGGGGGCCTACGAGCAGTACTTC.

The CDR3: CASSQMGGGIMNTEAFF. The CDR3 DNA reads TGCGCCAGCAGCCAAATGGGGGGAGGGATCATGAACACTGAAGCTTTCTTT. The chain recombines TRBV4-1 with TRBJ1-1, with D maybe TRBD1 (5 bases). V lost 2 bases, J lost 0 bases, and 16 bases lay in between. Germline V gene sequence: CDR1 MGHRA, CDR2 YSYEKL. The CDR3 length is 17 residues.

This clonotype showed up many times. DNA for the CDR3: TGCGCCAGCAGACTTGGGACAGCCACCAACAATCAGCCCCAGCATTTT. Its translation: CASRLGTATNNQPQHF. The chain uses TRBV5-1 and TRBJ1-5, with TRBD1 identical over 7 bases. The V segment lost 5 bases and the J segment 3 bases; nucleotides outside the gene matches: 11. Germline CDR1 SGHRS, CDR2 YFSETQ. The CDR3 is made up of 16 amino acids.

In its sample, this clonotype was seen many times. This chain uses TRBV15 with TRBJ1-2, with D tentatively TRBD1 (5 bases). This CDR3 is built from 14 residues. CDR1 LNHNV and CDR2 YYDKDF come from the germline V gene (reference sequence). Trimming left V 5 bases short and J 5 bases short, with 15 bases between. The chain's CDR3 is CATSVRDGGYGYTF. As DNA, the CDR3 is TGTGCCACCAGCGTTCGGGACGGGGGGTATGGCTACACCTTC.

This chain uses TRBV9 with TRBJ2-3; no reliable D call. The CDR3 covers 13 residues. Trimming cost V 4 bases and J 4 bases, with 10 bases left between them. Germline V gives CDR1 SGDLS, CDR2 YYNGEE. As DNA, the CDR3 is TGTGCCAGCAGCCTGCTTACGGCAGATACGCAGTATTTT. It codes for CASSLLTADTQYF.

A few counts support this clonotype. The chain uses TRBV6-1 and TRBJ2-5; 11 bases are a match to TRBD1. Germline CDR1 and CDR2: MNHNS and SASEGT. The ends lost 6 bases at V and 5 bases at J; junction bases unmatched: 11. The CDR3 is made up of 16 amino acids. As DNA, the CDR3 is TGTGCCAGCAGGCCATCACCGGGACAGGGGGATGAGACCCAGTACTTC. This codes for CASRPSPGQGDETQYF.

This clonotype was counted many times. The V call is TRBV6-5, the J call TRBJ1-1; D gene unclear. Trimming left V 1 base short and J 7 bases short, with 7 bases between. CDR1 is MNHEY and CDR2 is SVGAGI in the germline V gene. CDR3 size: 12 residues. For the CDR3, the DNA is TGTGCCAGCAGTTACTTTCCCGATGAAGCTTTCTTT. It is translated as CASSYFPDEAFF.

Ten or more counts support this clonotype. The chain links TRBV12-3 or TRBV12-4 to TRBJ2-5; the D is unclear. Between the trimmed V and J ends, which lost 10 bases and 5 bases, there was a span of 17 bases. The CDR3 covers 13 residues. The CDR3 spells CAISRGVEETQYF. In DNA form, the CDR3 reads TGTGCCATTTCACGTGGTGTAGAGGAGACCCAGTACTTC.

Many counts were recorded for this clonotype. The chain is built from TRBV30 and TRBJ1-2, with 7 bases lining up with TRBD1. Germline V gene sequence: CDR1 GTSNPN, CDR2 SVGIG (reference sequence). Trimming removed 7 bases from V and 4 bases from J; junction bases left unmatched: 12. The CDR3 is made up of 14 amino acids. This CDR3 is CAFLRQGRGYGYTF. The CDR3 nucleotides read TGTGCCTTCCTCCGACAGGGTCGGGGCTATGGCTACACCTTC.

This clonotype was counted only a few times. A much larger clone differs by one base, so this may be a read error. V gene TRBV11-2 combines with J gene TRBJ1-1; tentatively, D is TRBD1 (5 bases). The CDR3 is made up of 16 amino acids. In germline, CDR1 is SGHAT, CDR2 FQNNGV. V was shortened by 8 bases and J by 0 bases, with 19 bases between the two germline ends. The CDR3 here is CASGPRVRQLNTEAFF. The CDR3 DNA follows: TGTGCCAGCGGCCCCCGGGTTAGACAGCTGAACACTGAAGCTTTCTTT.

The sample holds a few counts of this clonotype. The rearrangement links TRBV6-5 to TRBJ2-2; TRBD2 might be the D (7 bases). Trimming left V 0 bases short and J 6 bases short, with 14 bases between. This CDR3 is built from 16 residues. Per the germline V gene, CDR1 is MNHEY and CDR2 is SVGAGI. CDR3 protein: CASSYSIRGGAGELFF. CDR3 nucleotide sequence: TGTGCCAGCAGTTACTCGATAAGGGGGGGCGCCGGGGAGCTGTTTTTT.

This chain joins TRBV12-3 or TRBV12-4 and TRBJ1-5; D not certain. V lost 3 bases and J lost 0, with 12 bases in between. This CDR3 spans 16 amino acids. The CDR3 protein is CASSFGGMASNQPQHF. CDR3 sequence (DNA): TGTGCCAGCAGTTTCGGAGGGATGGCTAGCAATCAGCCCCAGCATTTT.

The rearrangement uses TRBV29-1 and TRBJ1-1; D call uncertain. The CDR3 covers 14 residues. V shed 6 bases and J shed 1 base, with 15 bases lying between them. Germline lookup yields CDR1 SQVTM and CDR2 ANQGSEA. The CDR3 bases are TGCAGCGTGGGCAACAGAGTGGGGAACACTGAAGCTTTCTTT. Its translation is CSVGNRVGNTEAFF.